What follows is one T cell receptor beta chain and its context. What it binds is not known. The sample is drawn from a study of vaccination and CD4 T cells after COVID-19. Study at large: In the convalescent group, nasal swab PCR was SARS-CoV-2 positive; fewer than ten cases were mild and one severe.

Treatment of the sample: roughly ten-day PBMC culture with coronavirus spike peptide pools or control peptides (ViraFEST assay). Antigen-specific T cell expansion with peptide pools preceded TCR sequencing in the ViraFEST approach. Half-medium replacement with fresh IL-2 medium took place on days 3 and 7. Cultured CD4+ T cell DNA underwent sequencing with the Oncomine TCR Beta short-read assay. Someone extracted genomic DNA from cultured CD4+ T cells. TCRdb re-called the PCR reads with MiXCR, one entry per CDR3 protein. Of 8,000 to 10,000 distinct CDR3 sequences in the sample, 50% to 70% were seen once. Trimming cost V 5 bases and J 5 bases, with 10 bases left between them. The CDR3 runs to 13 residues. Germline V CDR1 and CDR2: MDHEN, SYDVKM.

The sample was CD4+ T cells from blood, cultured in vitro. The sequence was obtained from a human donor who had recovered from COVID-19. This chain connects TRBV28 to TRBJ2-1, with TRBD1 as a possible D gene (6 bases). CDR3 protein: CASSEGDNNEQFF. The CDR3 coding sequence is TGTGCCAGCAGTGAGGGGGATAACAATGAGCAGTTCTTC.